Below are 10 T cell receptor beta chains sequenced from a single sample in a study of blood T cell repertoires in COVID-19. Repertoires were generated with immunoSEQ multiplex PCR, while TCRdb's copy carries only in-frame clones and drops some. The sample carries 90,000 or so clones, roughly 88% recorded once. Sequenced input: peripheral blood. The receptors were sampled from a man aged 50-60 years with active COVID-19.

The rearrangement uses TRBV5-1 and TRBJ1-1; 8 nucleotides align to TRBD1. The J segment lost 0 bases and the V segment lost 6 bases, leaving 10 bases of the junction unmatched. This CDR3 contains 16 residues. The germline CDR1 and CDR2 sequences are SGHRS and YFSETQ. The CDR3 DNA reads TGCGCCAGCAAGACCGGACAGGGCCCAATGAACACTGAAGCTTTCTTT. Its protein is CASKTGQGPMNTEAFF.

This rearrangement joins TRBV5-5 to TRBJ1-2; D uncertain. Trimming pared 0 bases from V and 0 bases from J, leaving 6 bases between. Germline CDR1 SGHKS, CDR2 YYEKEE (reference sequence). This CDR3 is 14 amino acids long. CDR3 sequence (DNA): TGTGCCAGCAGCTTGGGTTATACTAACTATGGCTACACCTTC. Amino acids: CASSLGYTNYGYTF.

This clone was recorded only once. The chain couples TRBV7-2 to TRBJ2-5; the D gene is possibly TRBD1 (6 bases). CDR1 and CDR2 from the germline V gene are SGHTA and FQGNSA. CDR3 size: 14 residues. The V end lost 5 bases, the J end lost 1 base, and 11 bases lay between the germline ends. The CDR3 reads CASSLTGIQETQYF. Written as DNA, the CDR3 is TGTGCCAGCAGCCTAACAGGGATCCAAGAGACCCAGTACTTC.

This sequence joins TRBV28 and TRBJ1-2, with TRBD1 identical over 8 bases. The germline V gene encodes CDR1 MDHEN and CDR2 SYDVKM. The CDR3 covers 12 residues. Trimming at V came to 7 bases and at J to 4 bases, leaving 2 bases not matched to a gene. This CDR3 reads CASTGTGYGYTF. In DNA, the CDR3 is TGTGCCAGCACCGGGACAGGCTATGGCTACACCTTC.

In nucleotides, the CDR3 is TGTGCCAGCGACCTCAACGGGGGGGAAGCTTTCTTT. Translated, it gives CASDLNGGEAFF. The genes are TRBV6-5 and TRBJ1-1; D is perhaps TRBD1 (5 bases). The CDR3 covers 12 residues. Germline values: CDR1 MNHEY, CDR2 SVGAGI. V dropped 8 bases and J dropped 8 bases, with 15 bases sitting between them.

The chain couples TRBV4-1 to TRBJ2-3, with 9 positions matching TRBD2. The CDR3 has 18 residues. Germline CDR1 MGHRA, CDR2 YSYEKL. J was trimmed by 6 bases and V by 4 bases; bases with no gene match: 17. CDR3 sequence reads: CASSPNPGTSGPGDTQYF. The CDR3 DNA is TGCGCCAGCAGCCCCAACCCCGGCACTAGCGGGCCGGGGGATACGCAGTATTTT.

This rearrangement joins TRBV7-2 to TRBJ2-5; D may be TRBD1 (5 bases). Germline-derived CDR1 and CDR2 are SGHTA and FQGNSA. The length of the CDR3 is 13 residues. V was pared by 3 bases and J by 7 bases, with 12 bases between. Written as DNA, the CDR3 is TGTGCCAGCAGCTTCCAGGGCTTTGGGACCCAGTACTTC. It translates to CASSFQGFGTQYF.

This chain uses TRBV19 with TRBJ2-1, with 7 nucleotides matching TRBD1. After removal of 4 bases from V and 6 bases from J, the junction contained 9 bases not matched to a gene. Germline V gene data show CDR1 as LNHDA and CDR2 as SQIVND (reference sequence). The CDR3 extends over 15 amino acids. DNA of the CDR3: TGTGCCAGTAGTACCCGCGAAGGGGGCGGCAATGAGCAGTTCTTC. Translation: CASSTREGGGNEQFF.

This clone has more than one count but fewer than ten. The chain links TRBV28 to TRBJ2-3; TRBD2 matches at 8 bases. The V gene's germline CDR1 is MDHEN and CDR2 SYDVKM. The CDR3 has 16 amino acids. J gave up 3 bases and V 6 bases, and 11 bases lay outside the gene matches. CDR3 coding DNA: TGTGCCAGCAGCTATCTTCCGGGGGGGCGAACAGATACGCAGTATTTT. Translation: CASSYLPGGRTDTQYF.

Judged by abundance, this clone is medium-sized. CDR3 DNA: TGCGCCAGCAGCCCCAGATTAGGGGCCGGGGAGCTGTTTTTT. Its translation: CASSPRLGAGELFF. The chain carries TRBV4-1 and TRBJ2-2; maybe TRBD1 (5 bases). CDR3 length equals 14 residues. The germline V gene encodes CDR1 MGHRA and CDR2 YSYEKL. The ends were cut back, 4 bases at V and 6 bases at J, with 12 bases in the middle.